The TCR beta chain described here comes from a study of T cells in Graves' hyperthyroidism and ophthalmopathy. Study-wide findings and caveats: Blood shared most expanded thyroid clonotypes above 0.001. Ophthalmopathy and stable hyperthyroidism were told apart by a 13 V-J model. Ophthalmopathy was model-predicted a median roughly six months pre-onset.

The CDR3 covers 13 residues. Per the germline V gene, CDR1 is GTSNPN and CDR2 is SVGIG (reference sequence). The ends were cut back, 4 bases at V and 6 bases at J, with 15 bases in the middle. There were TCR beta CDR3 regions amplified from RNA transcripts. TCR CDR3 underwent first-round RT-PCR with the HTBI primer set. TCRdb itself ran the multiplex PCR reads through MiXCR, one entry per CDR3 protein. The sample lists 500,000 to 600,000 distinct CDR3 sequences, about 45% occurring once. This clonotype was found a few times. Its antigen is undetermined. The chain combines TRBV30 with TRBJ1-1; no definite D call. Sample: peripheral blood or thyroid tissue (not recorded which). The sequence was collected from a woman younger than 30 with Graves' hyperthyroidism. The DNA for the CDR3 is TGTGCCTGGATCCGTAGGGTTGACGCTGAAGCTTTCTTT. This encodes CAWIRRVDAEAFF. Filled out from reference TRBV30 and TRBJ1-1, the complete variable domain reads SQTIHQWPATLVQPVGSPLSLECTVEGTSNPNLYWYRQAAGRGLQLLFYSVGIGQISSEVPQNLSASRPQDRQFILSSKKLLLSDSGFYLCAWIRRVDAEAFFGQGTRLTVV.